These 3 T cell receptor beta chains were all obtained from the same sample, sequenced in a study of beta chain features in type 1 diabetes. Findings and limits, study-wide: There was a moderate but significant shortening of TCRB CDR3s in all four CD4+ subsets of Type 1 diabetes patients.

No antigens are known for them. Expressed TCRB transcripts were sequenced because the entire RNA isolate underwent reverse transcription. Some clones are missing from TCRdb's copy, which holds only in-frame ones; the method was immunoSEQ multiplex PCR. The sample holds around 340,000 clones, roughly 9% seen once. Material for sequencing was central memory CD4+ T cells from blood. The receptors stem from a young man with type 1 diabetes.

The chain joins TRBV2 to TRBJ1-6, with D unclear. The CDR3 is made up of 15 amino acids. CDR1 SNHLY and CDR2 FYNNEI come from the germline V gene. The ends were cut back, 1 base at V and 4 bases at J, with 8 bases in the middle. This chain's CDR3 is CASSEDPGYNSPLHF. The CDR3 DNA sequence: TGTGCCAGCAGTGAAGACCCGGGTTATAATTCACCCCTCCACTTT.

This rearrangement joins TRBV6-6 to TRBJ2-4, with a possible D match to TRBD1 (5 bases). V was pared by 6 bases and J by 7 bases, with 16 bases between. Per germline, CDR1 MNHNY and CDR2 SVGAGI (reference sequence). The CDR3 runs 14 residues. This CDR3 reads CASSPDTKGNIQYF. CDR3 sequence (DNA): TGTGCCAGCAGCCCGGACACTAAAGGGAACATTCAGTACTTC.

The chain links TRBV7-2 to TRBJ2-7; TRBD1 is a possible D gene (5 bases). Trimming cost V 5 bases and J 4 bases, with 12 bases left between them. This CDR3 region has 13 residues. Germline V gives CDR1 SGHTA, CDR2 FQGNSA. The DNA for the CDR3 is TGTGCCAGCAGCCGCGACAGACCTTACGAGCAGTACTTC. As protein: CASSRDRPYEQYF.